The TCR beta chain described here comes from a study of blood T cell repertoires in COVID-19. Original processing methods: Researchers report that nucleated cell counts were estimated from reference gene primer amplification. Clones were read by immunoSEQ multiplex PCR, and TCRdb kept only the in-frame ones, dropping some. V, J and clone size are taken as reported in that table, and D and trimming were inferred from the DNA itself. The sample yields about 330,000 clones, approximately 88% seen once. This CDR3 comprises 15 residues. V lost 3 bases and J 4 bases, leaving 13 bases between the germline ends. Per germline, CDR1 KGHSH and CDR2 LQKENI.

What was sequenced was peripheral blood. The V gene is TRBV18, the J gene TRBJ2-1; D gene unclear. This receptor was obtained from a man aged 25-45 years with COVID-19, enrolled during active disease. CDR3 in DNA: TGTGCCAGCTCACCCGAAGTGCGGCTATACAATGAGCAGTTCTTC. Translation gives CASSPEVRLYNEQFF.